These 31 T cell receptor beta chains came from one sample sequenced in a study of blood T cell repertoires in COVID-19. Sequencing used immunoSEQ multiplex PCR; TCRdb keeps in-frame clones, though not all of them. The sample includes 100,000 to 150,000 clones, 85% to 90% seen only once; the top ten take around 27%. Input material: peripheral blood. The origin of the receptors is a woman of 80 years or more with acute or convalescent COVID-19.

In DNA, the CDR3 is TGTGCCAGCAGCAGTCGGGACAGAAGCGAGCAGTACTTC. This translates into CASSSRDRSEQYF. The V gene is TRBV7-6, the J gene TRBJ2-7, with TRBD1 matching 7 bases. Germline V gene data show CDR1 as SGHVS and CDR2 as FNYEAQ. CDR3 length: 13 residues. Trimming at V came to 5 bases and at J to 6 bases, leaving 7 bases not matched to a gene.

As DNA, the CDR3 is TGTGCCAGCACCACAAGGGGCCTCTCTGGAAACACCATATATTTT. This encodes CASTTRGLSGNTIYF. The rearrangement joins TRBV28 to TRBJ1-3; a possible D gene is TRBD1 (5 bases). V dropped 7 bases and J dropped 0 bases, with 13 bases sitting between them. Germline CDR1 MDHEN, CDR2 SYDVKM. The CDR3 runs 15 residues.

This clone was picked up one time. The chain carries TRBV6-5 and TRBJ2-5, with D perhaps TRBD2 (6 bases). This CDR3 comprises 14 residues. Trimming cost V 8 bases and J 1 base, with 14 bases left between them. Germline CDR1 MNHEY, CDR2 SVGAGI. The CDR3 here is CASPLGGLQETQYF. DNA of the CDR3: TGTGCCAGCCCACTCGGGGGACTCCAAGAGACCCAGTACTTC.

The CDR3 nucleotides read TGTGCCAGCAGCGTAGGTACGGGACAGGGGGCAGATACGCAGTATTTT. Translating it yields CASSVGTGQGADTQYF. The rearrangement uses TRBV9 and TRBJ2-3; 11 nucleotides agree with TRBD1. The germline gives CDR1 SGDLS, CDR2 YYNGEE. Unmatched junction bases numbered 4, after V lost 0 bases and J lost 4 bases. The CDR3 runs 16 residues.

CDR3 protein: CASSQGTSGDYNEQFF. DNA for the CDR3: TGTGCCAGCAGCCAAGGGACTAGCGGGGATTACAATGAGCAGTTCTTC. The chain couples TRBV5-4 to TRBJ2-1; 13 nucleotides agree with TRBD2. V dropped 4 bases and J dropped 4; count of bases not matched to a gene: 5. The CDR3 is 16 amino acids. Germline CDR1 is SGHNT and CDR2 is YYREEE (reference sequence). The complete variable domain, with remaining parts taken from reference TRBV5-4 and TRBJ2-1, reads ETGVTQSPTHLIKTRGQQVTLRCSSQSGHNTVSWYQQALGQGPQFIFQYYREEENGRGNFPPRFSGLQFPNYSSELNVNALELDDSALYLCASSQGTSGDYNEQFFGPGTRLTVL.

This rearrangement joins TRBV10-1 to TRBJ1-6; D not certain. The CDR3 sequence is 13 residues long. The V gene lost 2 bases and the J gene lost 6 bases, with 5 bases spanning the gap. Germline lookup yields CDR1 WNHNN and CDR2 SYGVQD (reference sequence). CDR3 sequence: CASSENSNSPLHF. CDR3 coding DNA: TGCGCCAGCAGTGAGAACAGTAATTCACCCCTCCACTTT.

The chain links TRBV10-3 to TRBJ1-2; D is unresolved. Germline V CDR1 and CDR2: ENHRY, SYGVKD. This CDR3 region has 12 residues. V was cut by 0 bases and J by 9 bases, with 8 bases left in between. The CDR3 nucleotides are TGTGCCATCAGTGAGTCAGAGGCCCGCTACACCTTC. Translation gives CAISESEARYTF.

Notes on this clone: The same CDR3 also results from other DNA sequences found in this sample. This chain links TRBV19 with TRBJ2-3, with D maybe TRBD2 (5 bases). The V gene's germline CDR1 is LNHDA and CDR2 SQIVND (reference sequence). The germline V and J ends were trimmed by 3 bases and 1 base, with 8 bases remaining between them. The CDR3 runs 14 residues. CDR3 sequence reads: CASSITGGTDTQYF. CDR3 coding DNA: TGTGCCAGTAGTATTACCGGGGGCACAGATACGCAGTATTTT.

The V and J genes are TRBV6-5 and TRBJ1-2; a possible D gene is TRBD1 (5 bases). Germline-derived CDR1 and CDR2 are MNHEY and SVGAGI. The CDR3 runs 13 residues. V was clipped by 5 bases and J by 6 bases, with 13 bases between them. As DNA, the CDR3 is TGTGCCAGCAGTCCCCGACAGAACAATGGCTACACCTTC. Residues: CASSPRQNNGYTF.

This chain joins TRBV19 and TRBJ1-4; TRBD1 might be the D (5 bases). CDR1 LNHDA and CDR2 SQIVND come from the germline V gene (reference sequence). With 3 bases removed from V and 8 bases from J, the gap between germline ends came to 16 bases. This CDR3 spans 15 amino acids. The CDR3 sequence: CASSINGDRREKLFF. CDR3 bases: TGTGCCAGTAGTATCAATGGAGACAGAAGAGAAAAACTGTTTTTT. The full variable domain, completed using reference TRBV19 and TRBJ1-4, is DGGITQSPKYLFRKEGQNVTLSCEQNLNHDAMYWYRQDPGQGLRLIYYSQIVNDFQKGDIAEGYSVSREKKESFPLTVTSAQKNPTAFYLCASSINGDRREKLFFGSGTQLSVL.

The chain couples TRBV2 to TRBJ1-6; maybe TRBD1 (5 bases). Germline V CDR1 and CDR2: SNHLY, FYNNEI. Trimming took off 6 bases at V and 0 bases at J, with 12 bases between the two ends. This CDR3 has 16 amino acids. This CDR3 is CASRGGSSSYNSPLHF. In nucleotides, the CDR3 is TGTGCCAGCAGGGGGGGGTCTAGCTCCTATAATTCACCCCTCCACTTT.

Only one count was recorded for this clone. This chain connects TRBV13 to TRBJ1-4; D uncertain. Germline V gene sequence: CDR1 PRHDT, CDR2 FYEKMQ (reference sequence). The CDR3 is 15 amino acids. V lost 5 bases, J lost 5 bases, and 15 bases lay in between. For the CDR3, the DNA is TGTGCCAGCAGCACTACCTCGGGAGGGAATGAAAAACTGTTTTTT. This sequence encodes CASSTTSGGNEKLFF.

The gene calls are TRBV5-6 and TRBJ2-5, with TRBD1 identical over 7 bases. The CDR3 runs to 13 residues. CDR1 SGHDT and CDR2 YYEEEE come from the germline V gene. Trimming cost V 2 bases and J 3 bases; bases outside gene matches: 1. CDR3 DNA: TGTGCCAGCAGCTTTGGACAGGAAGAGACCCAGTACTTC. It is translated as CASSFGQEETQYF.

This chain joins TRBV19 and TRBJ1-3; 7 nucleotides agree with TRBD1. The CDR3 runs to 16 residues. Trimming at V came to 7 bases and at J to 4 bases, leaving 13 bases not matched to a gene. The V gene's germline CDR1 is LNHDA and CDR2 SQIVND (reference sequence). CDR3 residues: CASKGAVRGPGNTIYF. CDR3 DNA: TGTGCCAGTAAGGGGGCAGTCCGGGGACCGGGAAACACCATATATTTT.

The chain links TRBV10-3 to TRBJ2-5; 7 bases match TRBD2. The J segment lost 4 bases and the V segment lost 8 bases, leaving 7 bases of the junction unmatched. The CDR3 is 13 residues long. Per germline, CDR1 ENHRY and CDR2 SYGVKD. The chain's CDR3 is CAIGVSGGETQYF. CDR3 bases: TGTGCCATCGGCGTGTCGGGAGGAGAGACCCAGTACTTC.

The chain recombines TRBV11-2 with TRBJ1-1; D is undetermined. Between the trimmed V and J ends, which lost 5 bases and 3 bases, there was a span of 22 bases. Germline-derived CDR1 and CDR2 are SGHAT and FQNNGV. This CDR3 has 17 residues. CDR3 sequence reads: CASSPASTGTFDTEAFF. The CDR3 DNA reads TGTGCCAGCAGCCCGGCGAGTACGGGAACGTTTGACACTGAAGCTTTCTTT.

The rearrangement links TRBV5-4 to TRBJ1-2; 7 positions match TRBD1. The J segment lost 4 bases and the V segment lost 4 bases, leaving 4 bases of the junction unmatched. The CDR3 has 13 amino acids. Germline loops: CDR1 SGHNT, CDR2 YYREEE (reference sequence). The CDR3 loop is CASSLGTVYGYTF. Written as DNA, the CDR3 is TGTGCCAGCAGCCTGGGGACAGTCTATGGCTACACCTTC. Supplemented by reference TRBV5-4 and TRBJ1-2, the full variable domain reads ETGVTQSPTHLIKTRGQQVTLRCSSQSGHNTVSWYQQALGQGPQFIFQYYREEENGRGNFPPRFSGLQFPNYSSELNVNALELDDSALYLCASSLGTVYGYTFGSGTRLTVV.

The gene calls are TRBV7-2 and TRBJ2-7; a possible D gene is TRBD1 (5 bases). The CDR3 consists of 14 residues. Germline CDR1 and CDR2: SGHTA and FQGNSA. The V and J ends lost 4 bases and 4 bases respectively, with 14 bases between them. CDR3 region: CASSSVGAVYEQYF. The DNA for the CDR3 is TGTGCCAGCAGCTCCGTAGGGGCAGTGTACGAGCAGTACTTC.

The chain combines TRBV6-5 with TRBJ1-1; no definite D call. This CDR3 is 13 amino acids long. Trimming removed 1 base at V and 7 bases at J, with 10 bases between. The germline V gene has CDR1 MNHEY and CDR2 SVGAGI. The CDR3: CASSYFRSGEAFF. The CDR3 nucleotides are TGTGCCAGCAGTTACTTCCGGAGCGGTGAAGCTTTCTTT.

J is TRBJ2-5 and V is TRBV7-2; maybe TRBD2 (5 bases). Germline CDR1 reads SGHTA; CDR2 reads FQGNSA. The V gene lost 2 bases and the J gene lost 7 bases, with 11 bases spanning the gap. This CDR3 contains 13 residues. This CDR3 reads CASSLRLGRTQYF. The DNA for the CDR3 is TGTGCCAGCAGCTTACGGCTGGGGAGGACCCAGTACTTC.

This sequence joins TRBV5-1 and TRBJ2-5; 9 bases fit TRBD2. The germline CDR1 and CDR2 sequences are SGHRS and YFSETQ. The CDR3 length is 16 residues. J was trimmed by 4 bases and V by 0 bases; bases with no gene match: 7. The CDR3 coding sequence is TGCGCCAGCAGCTTGGAAGGGCGGGGGGGCTCAGAGACCCAGTACTTC. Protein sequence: CASSLEGRGGSETQYF.

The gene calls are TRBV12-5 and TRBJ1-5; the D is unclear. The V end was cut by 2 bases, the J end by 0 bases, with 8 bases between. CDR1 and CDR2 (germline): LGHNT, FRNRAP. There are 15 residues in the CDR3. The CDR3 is CASGLIGNSNQPQHF. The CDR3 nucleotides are TGTGCTAGTGGTTTGATCGGGAATAGCAATCAGCCCCAGCATTTT.

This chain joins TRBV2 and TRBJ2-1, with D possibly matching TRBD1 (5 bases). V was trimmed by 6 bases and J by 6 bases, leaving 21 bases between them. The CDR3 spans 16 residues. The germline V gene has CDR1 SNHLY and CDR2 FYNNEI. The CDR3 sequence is CASRASTDRTRNEQFF. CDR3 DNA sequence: TGTGCCAGCAGAGCTTCGACAGATCGGACCCGCAATGAGCAGTTCTTC.

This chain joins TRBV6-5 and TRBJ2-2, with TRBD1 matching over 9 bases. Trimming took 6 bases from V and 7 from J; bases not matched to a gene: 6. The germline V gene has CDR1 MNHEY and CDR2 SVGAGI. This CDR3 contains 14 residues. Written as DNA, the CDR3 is TGTGCCAGCAGCCGGGACAGGGACGGCGGGGAGCTGTTTTTT. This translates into CASSRDRDGGELFF.

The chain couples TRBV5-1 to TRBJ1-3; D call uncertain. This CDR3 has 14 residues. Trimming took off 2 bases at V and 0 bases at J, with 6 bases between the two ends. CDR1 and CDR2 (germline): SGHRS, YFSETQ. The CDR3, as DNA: TGCGCCAGCAGCTTTGAGTCCTCTGGAAACACCATATATTTT. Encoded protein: CASSFESSGNTIYF.

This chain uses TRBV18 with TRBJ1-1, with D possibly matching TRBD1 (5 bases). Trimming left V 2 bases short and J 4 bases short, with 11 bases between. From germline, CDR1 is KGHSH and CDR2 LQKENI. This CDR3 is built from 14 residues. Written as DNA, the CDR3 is TGTGCCAGCTCACCAACAGGCTTGGGCACTGAAGCTTTCTTT. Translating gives CASSPTGLGTEAFF.

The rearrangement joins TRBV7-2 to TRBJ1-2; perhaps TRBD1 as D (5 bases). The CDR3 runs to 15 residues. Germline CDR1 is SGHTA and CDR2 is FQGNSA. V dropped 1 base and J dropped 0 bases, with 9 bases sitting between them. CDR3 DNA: TGTGCCAGCAGCTTAGACCCAGGGACTAACTATGGCTACACCTTC. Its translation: CASSLDPGTNYGYTF.

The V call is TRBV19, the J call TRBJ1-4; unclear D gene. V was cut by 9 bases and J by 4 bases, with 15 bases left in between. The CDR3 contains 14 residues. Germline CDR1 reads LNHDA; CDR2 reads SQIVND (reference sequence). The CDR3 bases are TGTGCCAGCCGGGGAACGGCGCTTAATGAAAAACTGTTTTTT. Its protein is CASRGTALNEKLFF.

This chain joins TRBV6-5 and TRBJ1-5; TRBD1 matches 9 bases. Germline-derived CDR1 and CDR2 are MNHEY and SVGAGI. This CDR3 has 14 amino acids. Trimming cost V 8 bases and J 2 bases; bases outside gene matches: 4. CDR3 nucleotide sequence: TGTGCCAGCCACCGGACAGGGGGCAATCAGCCCCAGCATTTT. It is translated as CASHRTGGNQPQHF.

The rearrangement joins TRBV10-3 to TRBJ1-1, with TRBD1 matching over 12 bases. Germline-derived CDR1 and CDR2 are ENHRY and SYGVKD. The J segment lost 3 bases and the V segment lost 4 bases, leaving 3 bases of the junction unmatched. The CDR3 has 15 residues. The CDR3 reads CAISGDRGQDTEAFF. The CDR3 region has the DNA TGTGCCATCAGTGGGGACAGGGGGCAGGACACTGAAGCTTTCTTT.

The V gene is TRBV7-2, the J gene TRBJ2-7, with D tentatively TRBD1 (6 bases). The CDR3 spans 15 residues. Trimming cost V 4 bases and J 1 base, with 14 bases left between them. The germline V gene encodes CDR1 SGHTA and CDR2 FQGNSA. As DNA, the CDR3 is TGTGCCAGCAGCTCGAGAAGGACAGCTTCCTACGAGCAGTACTTC. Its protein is CASSSRRTASYEQYF.